These 27 T cell receptor beta chains were all obtained from the same sample, sequenced in a study of radiotherapy plus CTLA-4 blockade in lung cancer. Method: immunoSEQ multiplex PCR; TCRdb's copy keeps in-frame clones and lacks some. The table lists around 80,000 clones, over 70% of them singletons, with about 20% in the top ten. The sequencing used peripheral blood, collected from a patient treated with radiotherapy plus ipilimumab. These receptors came from a human donor with non-small cell lung cancer whose response to radiotherapy plus ipilimumab could not be evaluated. Some clones in this sample may be carry-over from other donors' samples.

The chain links TRBV7-2 to TRBJ1-1, with 8 bases fitting TRBD1. V lost 0 bases, J lost 6 bases, and 3 bases stayed unmatched. The germline CDR1 and CDR2 sequences are SGHTA and FQGNSA. The length of the CDR3 is 14 residues. The CDR3 nucleotides read TGTGCCAGCAGCTTAGCGACGGGACAGGCTGAAGCTTTCTTT. This gives the protein CASSLATGQAEAFF. Drawing the rest from reference TRBV7-2 and TRBJ1-1, the complete variable domain is GAGVSQSPSNKVTEKGKDVELRCDPISGHTALYWYRQSLGQGLEFLIYFQGNSAPDKSGLPSDRFSAERTGGSVSTLTIQRTQQEDSAVYLCASSLATGQAEAFFGQGTRLTVV.

The chain links TRBV28 to TRBJ1-2, with D tentatively TRBD1 (6 bases). Trimming removed 3 bases from V and 6 bases from J, with 8 bases in between. Germline V gene data show CDR1 as MDHEN and CDR2 as SYDVKM. This CDR3 region has 12 residues. This CDR3 is CASSFGGHGYTF. The CDR3 DNA sequence: TGTGCCAGCAGTTTCGGGGGGCATGGCTACACCTTC.

This sequence joins TRBV5-4 and TRBJ2-1; D is perhaps TRBD1 (8 bases). V shed 4 bases and J shed 3 bases, with 17 bases lying between them. The CDR3 contains 16 residues. Per the germline V gene, CDR1 is SGHNT and CDR2 is YYREEE (reference sequence). CDR3 region: CASSPAGDRGYNEQFF. DNA for the CDR3: TGTGCCAGCAGCCCCGCGGGAGACAGGGGCTACAATGAGCAGTTCTTC.

The chain employs TRBV11-2 and TRBJ2-7; 8 positions match TRBD1. The CDR3 contains 16 residues. V shed 5 bases, J shed 4 bases, and the junction held 13 bases outside the gene matches. The V gene's germline CDR1 is SGHAT and CDR2 FQNNGV. The CDR3 DNA is TGTGCCAGCAGCGCCCGACAGGGGTCCCCTGTTTACGAGCAGTACTTC. Residues: CASSARQGSPVYEQYF.

This sequence joins TRBV7-3 and TRBJ2-3; tentatively, D is TRBD1 (5 bases). V lost 6 bases to trimming and J lost 2 bases, with 15 bases between them. The CDR3 totals 15 residues. Germline CDR1 reads SGHTA; CDR2 reads FQGTGA. The CDR3: CASSPQGVLTDTQYF. The CDR3 DNA reads TGTGCCAGCAGTCCGCAGGGCGTACTCACAGATACGCAGTATTTT.

This clone was observed a single time. The V and J genes are TRBV28 and TRBJ2-7, with D possibly TRBD2 on 6 matching bases. Between the trimmed V and J ends, which lost 2 bases and 1 base, there was a span of 15 bases. The length of the CDR3 is 16 residues. Germline V gives CDR1 MDHEN, CDR2 SYDVKM. CDR3 sequence: CASSLRAGRGSYEQYF. The CDR3 region has the DNA TGTGCCAGCAGTTTAAGGGCCGGGCGGGGTTCCTACGAGCAGTACTTC.

V is TRBV5-5 and J is TRBJ1-2; 9 bases agree with TRBD1. This CDR3 has 15 residues. The germline CDR1 and CDR2 sequences are SGHKS and YYEKEE (reference sequence). The V segment lost 4 bases and the J segment 2 bases; nucleotides outside the gene matches: 6. CDR3 bases: TGTGCCAGCAGCCTTAGGACAGGGGAAAACTATGGCTACACCTTC. This codes for CASSLRTGENYGYTF. The full variable domain, rest sourced from reference TRBV5-5 and TRBJ1-2, is DAGVTQSPTHLIKTRGQQVTLRCSPISGHKSVSWYQQVLGQGPQFIFQYYEKEERGRGNFPDRFSARQFPNYSSELNVNALLLGDSALYLCASSLRTGENYGYTFGSGTRLTVV.

The chain has TRBV2 and TRBJ1-4; 8 positions match TRBD1. The germline gives CDR1 SNHLY, CDR2 FYNNEI. The CDR3 covers 14 residues. J was trimmed by 6 bases and V by 2 bases; bases with no gene match: 2. The CDR3 DNA sequence: TGTGCCAGCAGTGAAAACAGGGGGGATGAAAAACTGTTTTTT. As protein: CASSENRGDEKLFF.

This clone was seen more than once but under ten times. CDR3 loop: CASSLGGIQPQHF. CDR3 DNA sequence: TGTGCCAGCAGCTTAGGAGGGATTCAGCCCCAGCATTTT. The gene calls are TRBV7-2 and TRBJ1-5, with D hard to call. The germline V gene encodes CDR1 SGHTA and CDR2 FQGNSA. The CDR3 contains 13 residues. Trimming removed 1 base at V and 6 bases at J, with 7 bases between.

This clone was seen a single time. The chain couples TRBV9 to TRBJ2-1; 8 positions agree with TRBD2. V shed 4 bases and J 0 bases; nucleotides not matched to a gene: 6. This CDR3 has 16 amino acids. Germline CDR1 reads SGDLS; CDR2 reads YYNGEE. CDR3 sequence: CASSLSGGRSYNEQFF. CDR3 DNA: TGTGCCAGCAGCTTAAGCGGGGGCCGCTCCTACAATGAGCAGTTCTTC.

The J gene is TRBJ2-7, the V gene TRBV30; D gene uncertain. Trimming took off 1 base at V and 3 bases at J, with 4 bases between the two ends. CDR3 length equals 11 residues. From germline, CDR1 is GTSNPN and CDR2 SVGIG (reference sequence). CDR3 DNA sequence: TGTGCCTGGAGTGGCGTCTACGAGCAGTACTTC. This gives the protein CAWSGVYEQYF.

This clone has a single count. The chain has TRBV29-1 and TRBJ2-3; 10 bases map to TRBD2. This CDR3 is built from 15 residues. Germline-derived CDR1 and CDR2 are SQVTM and ANQGSEA. J gave up 4 bases and V 7 bases, and 11 bases lay outside the gene matches. The DNA for the CDR3 is TGCAGCGGGACAACTAGCGGGGCGTTTTCAGATACGCAGTATTTT. Protein product: CSGTTSGAFSDTQYF.

V usage is TRBV29-1 and J usage is TRBJ2-5; 8 positions match TRBD2. V gave up 6 bases and J gave up 5 bases; unmatched junction bases: 14. The CDR3 has 15 amino acids. Germline CDR1 reads SQVTM; CDR2 reads ANQGSEA. For the CDR3, the DNA is TGCAGCGTCCACTATGCCGGGACTAGAGGGGAGACCCAGTACTTC. It is translated as CSVHYAGTRGETQYF.

The CDR3 spells CASSLAGGPDTQYF. As DNA, the CDR3 is TGCGCCAGCAGCTTAGCGGGGGGGCCAGATACGCAGTATTTT. This chain uses TRBV5-1 with TRBJ2-3; TRBD2 agrees at 10 bases. V gave up 2 bases and J gave up 4 bases; unmatched junction bases: 1. Germline V CDR1 and CDR2: SGHRS, YFSETQ. This CDR3 has 14 residues.

DNA for the CDR3: TGTGCCAGCAGTTTTTATCCCCCTCGTTTAGGGGGCCCTTCTGGAAACACCATATATTTT. Protein: CASSFYPPRLGGPSGNTIYF. This chain connects TRBV28 to TRBJ1-3; 7 bases are a match to TRBD1. CDR1 is MDHEN and CDR2 is SYDVKM in the germline V gene. The V gene end was trimmed by 3 bases and the J gene end by 1 base; junction bases not matched to a gene: 18. The length of the CDR3 is 20 residues. The full variable domain, in which reference TRBV28 and TRBJ1-3 provide the parts outside the CDR3, is DVKVTQSSRYLVKRTGEKVFLECVQDMDHENMFWYRQDPGLGLRLIYFSYDVKMKEKGDIPEGYSVSREKKERFSLILESASTNQTSMYLCASSFYPPRLGGPSGNTIYFGEGSWLTVV.

CDR3 sequence reads: CASSLIRDTPLHF. CDR3 nucleotides: TGTGCCAGCAGTTTAATCAGGGATACACCCCTCCACTTT. J is TRBJ1-6 and V is TRBV28, with D possibly matching TRBD1 (5 bases). The CDR3 extends over 13 amino acids. CDR1 is MDHEN, CDR2 SYDVKM, per germline. With 2 bases removed from V and 11 bases from J, the gap between germline ends came to 10 bases.

The rearrangement links TRBV7-9 to TRBJ1-1, with 9 bases fitting TRBD1. V gave up 2 bases and J gave up 1 base; unmatched junction bases: 5. The CDR3 is 16 residues long. Germline V CDR1 and CDR2: SEHNR, FQNEAQ (reference sequence). The chain's CDR3 is CASSLSRTGANTEAFF. The DNA of the CDR3 is TGTGCCAGCAGCTTATCTAGGACAGGGGCGAACACTGAAGCTTTCTTT.

The rearrangement links TRBV6-5 to TRBJ1-2; maybe TRBD1 (5 bases). This CDR3 region has 14 residues. V was trimmed by 3 bases and J by 4 bases, leaving 12 bases between them. In germline, CDR1 is MNHEY, CDR2 SVGAGI. The CDR3, as DNA: TGTGCCAGCAGTTATTTCCGGGGACTCTATGGCTACACCTTC. Amino acids: CASSYFRGLYGYTF.

The chain carries TRBV6-6 and TRBJ1-4, with 8 positions matching TRBD1. The J segment lost 8 bases and the V segment lost 5 bases, leaving 13 bases of the junction unmatched. The CDR3 consists of 16 residues. Germline V gene data show CDR1 as MNHNY and CDR2 as SVGAGI (reference sequence). Here the CDR3 DNA reads TGTGCCAGCAGTACCGGCGACAGGGGAGGTGGGGAAAAACTGTTTTTT. Encoded protein: CASSTGDRGGGEKLFF.

This chain links TRBV7-8 with TRBJ2-7; the match to TRBD1 covers 9 bases. Germline V lookup: CDR1 SGHVS, CDR2 FQNEAQ. CDR3 length equals 13 residues. Germline trimming cut 5 bases from V and 4 bases from J; bases unmatched to any gene: 3. The CDR3 spells CASSIGQGYEQYF. CDR3 DNA sequence: TGTGCCAGCAGCATCGGACAGGGGTACGAGCAGTACTTC.

This rearrangement joins TRBV7-6 to TRBJ1-2; D unclear. Germline CDR1 reads SGHVS; CDR2 reads FNYEAQ. This CDR3 is built from 14 residues. The ends were cut back, 5 bases at V and 0 bases at J, with 10 bases in the middle. The CDR3 bases are TGTGCCAGCAGCGTGACAATAGCTAACTATGGCTACACCTTC. Residues: CASSVTIANYGYTF.

The chain is built from TRBV4-1 and TRBJ2-1, with 12 bases aligning to TRBD2. Unmatched junction bases numbered 12, after V lost 2 bases and J lost 4 bases. The CDR3 totals 19 residues. CDR1 is MGHRA, CDR2 YSYEKL, per germline. CDR3 amino acids: CASSQLSLAGGLGYNEQFF. The CDR3 DNA sequence: TGCGCCAGCAGCCAACTGTCGCTAGCGGGGGGGCTGGGATACAATGAGCAGTTCTTC.

CDR3 bases: TGTGCCAGCAGTGAAGCCCGGTCAACCCTACAGGCATCTTTACAGCCCCAGCATTTT. This translates into CASSEARSTLQASLQPQHF. V and J are TRBV2 and TRBJ1-5, with a weak D call TRBD1 (5 bases). The CDR3 runs to 19 residues. Germline loops: CDR1 SNHLY, CDR2 FYNNEI. The V end was cut by 0 bases, the J end by 7 bases, with 25 bases between.

V is TRBV5-1 and J is TRBJ2-3, with 8 positions matching TRBD1. V shed 1 base and J 5 bases; nucleotides not matched to a gene: 9. This CDR3 comprises 16 residues. Germline CDR1 reads SGHRS; CDR2 reads YFSETQ. The CDR3 sequence is CASSLWGRGQGDTQYF. Written as DNA, the CDR3 is TGCGCCAGCAGCTTGTGGGGCAGGGGGCAGGGAGATACGCAGTATTTT.

This chain connects TRBV7-9 to TRBJ2-7, with 8 bases fitting TRBD1. The CDR3 consists of 13 residues. Trimming removed 5 bases from V and 2 bases from J; junction bases left unmatched: 2. From germline, CDR1 is SEHNR and CDR2 FQNEAQ (reference sequence). DNA for the CDR3: TGTGCCAGCAGCGCGGACAGGGCCTACGAGCAGTACTTC. Translating gives CASSADRAYEQYF.

The V and J genes are TRBV15 and TRBJ2-5; D is possibly TRBD2 (5 bases). Trimming removed 4 bases from V and 1 base from J, with 13 bases in between. The CDR3 length is 15 residues. In germline, CDR1 is LNHNV, CDR2 YYDKDF (reference sequence). CDR3 in DNA: TGTGCCACCAGCATTGGGAGCCTTACCCAAGAGACCCAGTACTTC. As protein: CATSIGSLTQETQYF.

The rearrangement joins TRBV19 to TRBJ2-2; TRBD2 might be the D (6 bases). V gave up 6 bases and J gave up 1 base, with 12 bases separating them. Germline CDR1 and CDR2: LNHDA and SQIVND (reference sequence). This CDR3 contains 15 residues. In DNA form, the CDR3 reads TGTGCCAGTAGGCGGAGCGGGCTGAACACCGGGGAGCTGTTTTTT. Its protein product is CASRRSGLNTGELFF. Full variable domain (remainder filled in from reference TRBV19 and TRBJ2-2): DGGITQSPKYLFRKEGQNVTLSCEQNLNHDAMYWYRQDPGQGLRLIYYSQIVNDFQKGDIAEGYSVSREKKESFPLTVTSAQKNPTAFYLCASRRSGLNTGELFFGEGSRLTVL.